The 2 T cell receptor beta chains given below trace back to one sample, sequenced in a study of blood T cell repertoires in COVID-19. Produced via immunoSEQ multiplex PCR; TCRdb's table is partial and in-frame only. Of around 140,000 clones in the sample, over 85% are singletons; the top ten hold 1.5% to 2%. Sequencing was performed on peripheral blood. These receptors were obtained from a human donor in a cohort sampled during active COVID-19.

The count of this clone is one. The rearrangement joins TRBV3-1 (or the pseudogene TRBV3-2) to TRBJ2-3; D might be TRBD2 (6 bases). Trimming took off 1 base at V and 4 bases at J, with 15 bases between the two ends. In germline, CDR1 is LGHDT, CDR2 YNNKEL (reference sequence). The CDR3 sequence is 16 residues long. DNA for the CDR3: TGTGCCAGCAGCCAAGTCCTGGGGAGGTCCCCAGATACGCAGTATTTT. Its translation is CASSQVLGRSPDTQYF.

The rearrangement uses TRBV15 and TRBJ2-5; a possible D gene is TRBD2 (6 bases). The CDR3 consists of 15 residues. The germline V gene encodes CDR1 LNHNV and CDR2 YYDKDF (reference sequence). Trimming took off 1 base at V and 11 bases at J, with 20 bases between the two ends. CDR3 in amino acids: CATSRARVAGRWQYF. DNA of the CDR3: TGTGCCACCAGCAGAGCCCGGGTGGCGGGACGTTGGCAGTACTTC.